The subject of this entry is one TCR beta chain. This sample was included in a study of beta chain features in type 1 diabetes. As every portion of the isolated RNA was reverse transcribed, the sequencing read expressed TCRB transcripts. The data were produced by immunoSEQ multiplex PCR, yet TCRdb's version contains in-frame clones alone and is incomplete. The table lists 200,000 to 300,000 clones, 13% to 15% of them singletons. The CDR3 length is 15 residues. Per germline, CDR1 SGHDT and CDR2 YYEEEE. The V and J ends lost 4 bases and 4 bases respectively, with 17 bases between them. The sequenced material came from naive CD4+ T cells from blood. The receptor was isolated from a woman in her thirties or forties in good health. The chain is built from TRBV5-6 and TRBJ1-1, with D possibly TRBD1 on 5 matching bases. The CDR3 reads CASSPRGWMGTEAFF. The CDR3 DNA follows: TGTGCCAGCAGCCCCCGGGGGTGGATGGGCACTGAAGCTTTCTTT. Variable domain in full (rest from reference TRBV5-6 and TRBJ1-1): DAGVTQSPTHLIKTRGQQVTLRCSPKSGHDTVSWYQQALGQGPQFIFQYYEEEERQRGNFPDRFSGHQFPNYSSELNVNALLLGDSALYLCASSPRGWMGTEAFFGQGTRLTVV.